This TCR beta chain was obtained from a study of blood T cell repertoires in COVID-19. Turning to the study itself: There were acute and convalescent COVID-19 samples, and they came from the United States, Italy and Spain. Nucleic acid was either cDNA or gDNA, and it came from T cells, B-cell-depleted T cells, or PBMCs.

Original processing methods: Quantification of nucleated cells was approximated via reference gene primer amplification. TCRdb's copy holds only in-frame clones and misses some; the assay was immunoSEQ multiplex PCR. V and J calls and clone size follow that table, whereas D and trimming were derived from the DNA. In the table there are over 80,000 clones, 88% of which are singletons. V dropped 3 bases and J dropped 5; count of bases not matched to a gene: 12. The CDR3 extends over 18 amino acids. Germline V CDR1 and CDR2: KGHDR, SFDVKD. This sequence joins TRBV24-1 and TRBJ2-1; TRBD2 matches 10 bases. Sequencing was carried out using peripheral blood. The receptor was derived from a woman of 80 years or more with acute or convalescent COVID-19. The CDR3 protein is CATSDPASGRAFDNEQFF. The CDR3 DNA follows: TGTGCCACCAGTGATCCCGCAAGCGGGAGGGCCTTCGACAATGAGCAGTTCTTC.